This T cell receptor (beta chain) comes out of a study of CXCR3-negative and CXCR3-positive naive CD8 T cells. This clonotype ranks as medium-sized (0.01 to 0.1%) in terms of frequency. Its antigen is as yet unknown. Looked up from germline, CDR1 is SQVTM and CDR2 is ANQGSEA. The CDR3 has 12 residues. The authors made the TRB cDNA libraries by 5' RACE using UMI labels. TCRdb re-called the 5' RACE reads and catalogs CDR3 proteins one per entry, DNA excluded. Here the sample table reports some 6,700 distinct CDR3 sequences. Findings of the study overall: Naive cells that were CXCR3-negative or CXCR3-positive used TRBV-TRBJ genes alike, while memory cells diverged. The study found more hydrophobic TRB CDR3s in CXCR3-positive naive cells than in CXCR3-negative naive cells.

The chain uses TRBV29-1 and TRBJ2-7; there is no DNA to check the TCRdb D call of TRBD1. The sample consisted of naive CXCR3+ CD8+ T cells from blood. Subset of the sample: CD45RO-CCR7+CD27+CD95- naive CD8+ T cells expressing CXCR3 (TNR3+). This clonotype was sampled from a human donor in good health. Some clones in this sample may be carry-over from other donors' samples. CDR3: CSVEQGNYEQYF.